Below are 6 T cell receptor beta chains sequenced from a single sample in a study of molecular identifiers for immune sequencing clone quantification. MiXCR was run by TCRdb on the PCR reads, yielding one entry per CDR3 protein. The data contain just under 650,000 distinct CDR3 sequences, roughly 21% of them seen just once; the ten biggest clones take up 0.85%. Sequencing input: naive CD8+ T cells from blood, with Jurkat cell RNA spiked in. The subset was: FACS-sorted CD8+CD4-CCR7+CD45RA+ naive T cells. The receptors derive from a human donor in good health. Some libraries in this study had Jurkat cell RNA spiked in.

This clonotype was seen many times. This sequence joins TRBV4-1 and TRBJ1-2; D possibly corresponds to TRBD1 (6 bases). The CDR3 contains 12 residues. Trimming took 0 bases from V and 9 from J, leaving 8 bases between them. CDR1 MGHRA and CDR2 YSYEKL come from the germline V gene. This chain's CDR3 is CASSQDQGSYTF. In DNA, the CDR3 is TGCGCCAGCAGCCAAGATCAGGGGAGCTACACCTTC.

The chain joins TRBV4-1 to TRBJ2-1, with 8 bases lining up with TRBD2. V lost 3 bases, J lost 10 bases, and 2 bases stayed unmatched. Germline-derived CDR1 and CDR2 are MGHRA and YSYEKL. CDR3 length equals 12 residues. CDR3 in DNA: TGCGCCAGCAGCCACACTAGCGGAGAGCAGTTCTTC. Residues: CASSHTSGEQFF.

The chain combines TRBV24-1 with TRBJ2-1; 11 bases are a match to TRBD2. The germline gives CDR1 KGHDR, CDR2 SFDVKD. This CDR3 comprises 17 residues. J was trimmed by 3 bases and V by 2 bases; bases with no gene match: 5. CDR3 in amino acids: CATSDSTSGINYNEQFF. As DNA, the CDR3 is TGTGCCACCAGTGATTCGACTAGCGGGATAAACTACAATGAGCAGTTCTTC.

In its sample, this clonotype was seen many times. The CDR3 DNA reads as TGTGCCAGCAATAACGGGGGGGCCAATGGCTACACCTTC. This gives the protein CASNNGGANGYTF. The chain links TRBV12-3 or TRBV12-4 to TRBJ1-2; D may be TRBD1 (6 bases). V lost 7 bases, J lost 6 bases, and 15 bases lay in between. The CDR3 length is 13 residues.

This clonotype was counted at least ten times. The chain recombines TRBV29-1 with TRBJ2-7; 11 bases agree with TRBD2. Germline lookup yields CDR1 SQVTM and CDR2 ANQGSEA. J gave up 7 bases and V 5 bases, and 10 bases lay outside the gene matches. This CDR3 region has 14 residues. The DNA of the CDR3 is TGCAGCGTTAAAACTAGCGGGGGTTTCAAGGAGCAGTACTTC. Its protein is CSVKTSGGFKEQYF.

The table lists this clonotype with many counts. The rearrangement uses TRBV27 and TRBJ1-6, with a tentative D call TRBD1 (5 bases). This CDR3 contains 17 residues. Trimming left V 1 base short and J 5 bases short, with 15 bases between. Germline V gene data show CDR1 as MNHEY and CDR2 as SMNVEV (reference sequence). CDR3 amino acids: CASSLYSPAGNNSPLHF. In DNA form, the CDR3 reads TGTGCCAGCAGTTTATACTCCCCGGCAGGGAATAATTCACCCCTCCACTTT.